This T cell receptor (beta chain) was observed in a study of CD8 T cells in ankylosing spondylitis. Scientists made TCR beta libraries using quantitative 5'-RACE with molecular barcodes. A single record per CDR3 protein comes from TCRdb applying MiXCR to the 5' RACE reads. This sample has approximately 540,000 distinct CDR3 sequences, with roughly an eighth found just once. Germline-derived CDR1 and CDR2 are DFQATT and SNEGSKA (reference sequence). The V end lost 5 bases, the J end lost 4 bases, and 12 bases lay between the germline ends. The CDR3 runs 14 residues. Study-wide findings and caveats: Peripheral blood held disease-linked clones only at relatively low frequency, and these were CD8+. Matched ankylosing spondylitis synovial fluid reportedly showed significant enrichment of disease-linked clones. Blood of patients with ankylosing spondylitis appeared to be characterized by a TCR beta motif of several highly homologous variants. Previous work reported some of these motif variants in the synovial fluid and blood of reactive arthritis.

Comment on this clonotype: Its antigen is not known.

The specimen sequenced was blood, either unsorted or a sorted T cell fraction (not recorded which). The rearrangement links TRBV20-1 to TRBJ2-6, with D unclear. The TCR comes from a male donor with ankylosing spondylitis. The CDR3 nucleotides read TGCAGTGCTGGGGTAGGGTCCGGGGCCAACGTCCTGACTTTC. Its translation is CSAGVGSGANVLTF.